This is a list of T cell receptor beta chains from one sample in a study of blood T cell repertoires in COVID-19. Here immunoSEQ multiplex PCR was the method, and the copy in TCRdb shows in-frame clones only, minus some. There are about 180,000 clones in the sample; roughly 81% occur only once, and over 9.5% lies in the top ten. The source material was peripheral blood. The origin of the receptors is a woman of 80 years or more with COVID-19, enrolled during active disease. CDR3s include the opening cysteine and the closing phenylalanine or tryptophan. D genes are given only for firm matches. Some rows have no size entry. The others give once, few or many, or a class for an expanded clone.

V	D	size	J	CDR3	DNA
TRBV5-4	TRBD1	NA	TRBJ2-4	CASGTGGWGNIQYF	TGTGCCAGCGGAACAGGGGGCTGGGGAAACATTCAGTACTTC
TRBV9	TRBD1	once	TRBJ2-7	CASSVAPGTGIHEQYF	TGTGCCAGCAGCGTAGCCCCCGGGACAGGGATCCACGAGCAGTACTTC
TRBV28	NA	NA	TRBJ2-7	CASSLSATYEQYF	TGTGCCAGCAGTTTAAGTGCTACCTACGAGCAGTACTTC
TRBV11-2	NA	NA	TRBJ2-7	CASSLANRVYEQYF	TGTGCCAGCAGCTTAGCTAACAGGGTCTACGAGCAGTACTTC
TRBV6-2/TRBV6-3	NA	NA	TRBJ2-3	CASSLRDSDTQYF	TGTGCCAGCAGTCTGCGGGACTCAGATACGCAGTATTTT
TRBV6-2/TRBV6-3	TRBD1	NA	TRBJ1-5	CASSYSKDRGFNQPQHF	TGTGCCAGCAGTTACTCGAAGGACAGGGGGTTTAATCAGCCCCAGCATTTT
TRBV19	NA	NA	TRBJ2-7	CASSLKGVPYEQYF	TGTGCCAGTAGTCTTAAGGGGGTCCCCTACGAGCAGTACTTC
TRBV5-1	NA	NA	TRBJ2-7	CASSFGQGTLYEQYF	TGCGCCAGCAGCTTTGGGCAGGGTACCCTCTACGAGCAGTACTTC
TRBV4-2	NA	NA	TRBJ2-7	CASSQDEIESSYEQYF	TGTGCCAGCAGCCAAGATGAGATAGAGAGCTCCTACGAGCAGTACTTC
TRBV5-1	NA	NA	TRBJ1-2	CASSFTGTQYGYTF	TGCGCCAGCAGCTTTACCGGGACTCAGTATGGCTACACCTTC
TRBV5-1	NA	few	TRBJ2-3	CASSFSIGADTQYF	TGCGCCAGCAGCTTTTCTATAGGGGCGGATACGCAGTATTTT
TRBV13	NA	NA	TRBJ2-5	CASSLAQVEVETQYF	TGTGCCAGCAGCTTAGCCCAGGTGGAAGTGGAGACCCAGTACTTC
TRBV4-3	TRBD1	NA	TRBJ1-2	CASSQGYRGSLYGYTF	TGCGCCAGCAGCCAAGGATACAGGGGTTCCCTCTATGGCTACACCTTC
TRBV27	NA	NA	TRBJ2-5	CASRRGGTETQYF	TGTGCCAGCAGAAGAGGGGGAACCGAGACCCAGTACTTC
TRBV7-9	NA	once	TRBJ1-2	CASSPGQPNYGYTF	TGTGCCAGCAGCCCCGGACAGCCAAACTATGGCTACACCTTC
TRBV6-2/TRBV6-3	NA	NA	TRBJ2-1	CASSWPYNEQFF	TGTGCCAGCAGTTGGCCCTACAATGAGCAGTTCTTC
TRBV24-1	NA	NA	TRBJ1-2	CATSDSHAGNYGYTF	TGTGCCACCAGTGATTCGCATGCGGGTAACTATGGCTACACCTTC
TRBV15	TRBD1	NA	TRBJ1-2	CATSDSGTGYGYTF	TGTGCCACCAGCGACTCCGGGACAGGATATGGCTACACCTTC
TRBV19	TRBD1	once	TRBJ2-7	CASSFQIGTAFLEQYF	TGTGCCAGTAGTTTCCAAATCGGGACAGCCTTCTTGGAGCAGTACTTC
TRBV14	TRBD2	NA	TRBJ2-2	CASSPLRRASGSNLNTGELFF	TGTGCCAGCAGCCCATTGCGGAGGGCTAGCGGGAGCAATTTAAACACCGGGGAGCTGTTTTTT
TRBV19	NA	few	TRBJ1-2	CASSTVDYGYTF	TGTGCCAGTAGTACGGTGGACTATGGCTACACCTTC
TRBV4-1	NA	once	TRBJ1-3	CASSQEQKTGNTIYF	TGCGCCAGCAGCCAAGAACAGAAAACTGGAAACACCATATATTTT
TRBV7-8	NA	once	TRBJ1-1	CASSPTDRFFEAFF	TGTGCCAGCAGCCCTACGGACAGATTCTTTGAAGCTTTCTTT
TRBV5-1	NA	NA	TRBJ1-1	CASDLEGSGPYGEAFF	TGCGCCAGCGACTTGGAGGGCTCAGGGCCCTACGGAGAAGCTTTCTTT
TRBV28	TRBD1	NA	TRBJ1-2	CASSEQTGNYGYTF	TGTGCCAGCAGTGAGCAGACAGGGAACTATGGCTACACCTTC
TRBV6-5	TRBD1	NA	TRBJ1-5	CASSYSRDSYQPQHF	TGTGCCAGCAGTTACTCGCGGGACAGTTATCAGCCCCAGCATTTT
TRBV10-3	NA	NA	TRBJ2-7	CAISDTVSYEQYF	TGTGCCATCAGTGATACAGTCTCCTACGAGCAGTACTTC
TRBV6-1	NA	NA	TRBJ1-4	CASSENPGSEKLFF	TGTGCCAGCAGTGAAAACCCGGGTTCTGAAAAACTGTTTTTT
TRBV9	NA	NA	TRBJ1-6	CASSPDSLPRSPLHF	TGTGCCAGCAGCCCCGACAGTTTACCCCGTTCACCCCTCCACTTT
TRBV12-5	NA	NA	TRBJ1-2	CASGSLDINYGYTF	TGTGCTAGTGGCAGCCTTGACATTAACTATGGCTACACCTTC
TRBV7-2	NA	NA	TRBJ2-7	CASRPTGSSYEQYF	TGTGCCAGCAGACCAACAGGGAGCTCCTACGAGCAGTACTTC
TRBV12-5	NA	NA	TRBJ1-2	CASGHRELYYGYTF	TGTGCTAGTGGCCACAGGGAGCTTTACTATGGCTACACCTTC
TRBV18	NA	NA	TRBJ2-6	CASSPSGLPVSGANVLTF	TGTGCCAGCTCCCCTTCAGGACTGCCAGTCTCTGGGGCCAACGTCCTGACTTTC
TRBV28	NA	NA	TRBJ2-5	CASSSGGVQETQYF	TGTGCCAGCAGTTCGGGCGGGGTCCAAGAGACCCAGTACTTC
TRBV7-2	TRBD1	NA	TRBJ2-7	CASSLARDRGEYEQYF	TGTGCCAGCAGCTTAGCGAGGGACAGGGGAGAGTACGAGCAGTACTTC
TRBV5-1	NA	NA	TRBJ1-2	CASSLTRGADGYTF	TGCGCCAGCAGCCTTACCAGGGGCGCGGATGGCTACACCTTC
TRBV3-1/TRBV3-2	NA	NA	TRBJ2-3	CASSHAGLLVGTDTQYF	TGTGCCAGCAGCCATGCCGGACTTTTGGTTGGCACAGATACGCAGTATTTT
TRBV29-1	TRBD1	few	TRBJ1-2	CSVWTGDFYGYTF	TGCAGCGTTTGGACAGGGGACTTCTATGGCTACACCTTC